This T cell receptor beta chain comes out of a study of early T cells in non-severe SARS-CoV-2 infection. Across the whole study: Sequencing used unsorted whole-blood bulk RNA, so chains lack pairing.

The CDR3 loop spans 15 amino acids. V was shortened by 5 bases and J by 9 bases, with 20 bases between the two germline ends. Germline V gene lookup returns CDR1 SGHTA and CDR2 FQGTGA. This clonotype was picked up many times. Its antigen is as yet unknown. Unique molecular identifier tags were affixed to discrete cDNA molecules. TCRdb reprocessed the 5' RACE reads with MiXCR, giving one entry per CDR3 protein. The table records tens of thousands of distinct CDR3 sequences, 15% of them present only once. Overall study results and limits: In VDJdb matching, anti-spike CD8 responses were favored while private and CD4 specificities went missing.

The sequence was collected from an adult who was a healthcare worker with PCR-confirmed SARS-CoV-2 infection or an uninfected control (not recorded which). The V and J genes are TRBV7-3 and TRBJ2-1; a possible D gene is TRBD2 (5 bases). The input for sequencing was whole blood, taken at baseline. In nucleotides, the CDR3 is TGTGCCAGCAGCCCTGGCGGGTCTCGTCTGGGTGAGCAGTTCTTC. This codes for CASSPGGSRLGEQFF. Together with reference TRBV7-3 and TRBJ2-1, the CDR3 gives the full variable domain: GAGVSQTPSNKVTEKGKYVELRCDPISGHTALYWYRQSLGQGPEFLIYFQGTGAADDSGLPNDRFFAVRPEGSVSTLKIQRTERGDSAVYLCASSPGGSRLGEQFFGPGTRLTVL.